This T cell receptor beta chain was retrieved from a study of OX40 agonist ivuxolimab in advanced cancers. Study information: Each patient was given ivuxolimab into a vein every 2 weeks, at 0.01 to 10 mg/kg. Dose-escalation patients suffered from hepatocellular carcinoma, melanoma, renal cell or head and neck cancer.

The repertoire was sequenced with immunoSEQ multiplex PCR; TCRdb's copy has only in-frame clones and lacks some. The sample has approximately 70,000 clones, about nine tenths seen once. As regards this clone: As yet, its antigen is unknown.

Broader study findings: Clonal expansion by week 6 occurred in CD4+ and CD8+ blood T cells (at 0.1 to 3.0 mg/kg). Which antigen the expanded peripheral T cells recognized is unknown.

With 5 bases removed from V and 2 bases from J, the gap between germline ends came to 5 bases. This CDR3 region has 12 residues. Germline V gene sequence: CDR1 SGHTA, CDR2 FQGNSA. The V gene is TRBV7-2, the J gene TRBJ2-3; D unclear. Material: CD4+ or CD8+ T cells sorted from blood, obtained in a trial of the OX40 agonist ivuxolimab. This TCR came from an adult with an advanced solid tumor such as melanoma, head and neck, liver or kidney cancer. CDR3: CASSLSTDTQYF. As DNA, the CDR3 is TGTGCCAGCAGCCTCTCCACAGATACGCAGTATTTT.